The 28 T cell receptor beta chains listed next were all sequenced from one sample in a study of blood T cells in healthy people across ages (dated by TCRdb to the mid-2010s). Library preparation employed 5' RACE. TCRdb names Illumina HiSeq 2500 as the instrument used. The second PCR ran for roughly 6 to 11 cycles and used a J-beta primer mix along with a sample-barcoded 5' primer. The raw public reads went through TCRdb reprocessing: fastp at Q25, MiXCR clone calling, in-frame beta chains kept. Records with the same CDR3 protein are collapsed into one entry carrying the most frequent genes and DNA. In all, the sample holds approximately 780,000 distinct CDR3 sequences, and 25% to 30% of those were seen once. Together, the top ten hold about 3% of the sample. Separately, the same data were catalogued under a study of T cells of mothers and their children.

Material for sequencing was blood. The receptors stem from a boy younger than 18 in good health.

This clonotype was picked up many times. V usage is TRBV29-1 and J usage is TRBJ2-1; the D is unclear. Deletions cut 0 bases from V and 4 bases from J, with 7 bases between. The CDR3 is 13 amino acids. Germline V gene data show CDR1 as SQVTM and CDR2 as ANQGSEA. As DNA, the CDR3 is TGCAGCGTTGAAGATACGGGTTACAATGAGCAGTTCTTC. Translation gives CSVEDTGYNEQFF.

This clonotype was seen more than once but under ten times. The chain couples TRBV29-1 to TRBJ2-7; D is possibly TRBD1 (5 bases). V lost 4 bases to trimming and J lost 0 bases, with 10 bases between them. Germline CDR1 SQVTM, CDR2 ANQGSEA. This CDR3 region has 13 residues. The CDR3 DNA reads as TGCAGCGTTGTCTGGGGCGGCTCCTACGAGCAGTACTTC. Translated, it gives CSVVWGGSYEQYF.

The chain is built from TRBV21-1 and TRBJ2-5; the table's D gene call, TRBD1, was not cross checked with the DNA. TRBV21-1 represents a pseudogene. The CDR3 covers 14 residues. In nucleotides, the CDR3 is TGTGCCAGCAGCAAAGGACAGGGGAAAGAGACCCAGTACTTC. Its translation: CASSKGQGKETQYF.

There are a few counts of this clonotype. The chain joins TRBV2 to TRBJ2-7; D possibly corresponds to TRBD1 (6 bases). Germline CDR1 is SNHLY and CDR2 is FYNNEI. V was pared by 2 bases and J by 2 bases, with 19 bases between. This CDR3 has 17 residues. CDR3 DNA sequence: TGTGCCAGCAGTGAATCGGACAGTCGACCCCTTACCTACGAGCAGTACTTC. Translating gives CASSESDSRPLTYEQYF.

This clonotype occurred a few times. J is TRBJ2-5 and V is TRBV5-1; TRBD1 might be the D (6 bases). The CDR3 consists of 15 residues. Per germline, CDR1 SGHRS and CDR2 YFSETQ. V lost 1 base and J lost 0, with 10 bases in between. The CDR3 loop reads CASSLQGPYQETQYF. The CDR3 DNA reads TGCGCCAGCAGCTTGCAGGGGCCGTACCAAGAGACCCAGTACTTC.

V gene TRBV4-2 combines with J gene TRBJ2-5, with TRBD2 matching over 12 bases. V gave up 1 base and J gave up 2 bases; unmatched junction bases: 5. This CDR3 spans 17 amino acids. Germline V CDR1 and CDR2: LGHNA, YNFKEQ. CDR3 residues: CASSQALLAGGQETQYF. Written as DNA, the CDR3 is TGTGCCAGCAGCCAAGCTCTACTAGCGGGGGGACAAGAGACCCAGTACTTC.

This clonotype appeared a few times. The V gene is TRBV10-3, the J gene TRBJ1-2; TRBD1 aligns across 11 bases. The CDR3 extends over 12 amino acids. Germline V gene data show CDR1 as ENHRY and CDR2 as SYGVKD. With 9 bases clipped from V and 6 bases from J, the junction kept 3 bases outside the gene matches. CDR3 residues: CAIRTGGHGYTF. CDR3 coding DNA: TGTGCCATAAGGACAGGGGGCCATGGCTACACCTTC.

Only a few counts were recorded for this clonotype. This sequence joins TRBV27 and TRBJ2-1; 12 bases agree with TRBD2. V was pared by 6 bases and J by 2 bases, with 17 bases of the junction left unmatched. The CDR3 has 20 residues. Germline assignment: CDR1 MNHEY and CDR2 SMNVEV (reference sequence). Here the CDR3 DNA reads TGTGCCAGCAGCTTACTTTCGGCGGGTACTAGCGGGGGGACCTACAATGAGCAGTTCTTC. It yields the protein CASSLLSAGTSGGTYNEQFF.

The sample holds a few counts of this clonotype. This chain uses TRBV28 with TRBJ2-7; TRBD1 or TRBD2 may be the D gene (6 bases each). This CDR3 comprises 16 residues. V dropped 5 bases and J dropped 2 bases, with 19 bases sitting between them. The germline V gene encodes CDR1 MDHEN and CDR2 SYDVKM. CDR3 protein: CASSQLALGAPYEQYF. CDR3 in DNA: TGTGCCAGCAGTCAACTAGCCTTGGGGGCCCCCTACGAGCAGTACTTC.

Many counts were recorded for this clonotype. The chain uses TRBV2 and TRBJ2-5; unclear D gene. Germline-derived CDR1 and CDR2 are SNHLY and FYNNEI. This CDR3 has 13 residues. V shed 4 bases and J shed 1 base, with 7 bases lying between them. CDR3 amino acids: CASSVRSQETQYF. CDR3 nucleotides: TGTGCCAGCAGTGTAAGGTCCCAAGAGACCCAGTACTTC.

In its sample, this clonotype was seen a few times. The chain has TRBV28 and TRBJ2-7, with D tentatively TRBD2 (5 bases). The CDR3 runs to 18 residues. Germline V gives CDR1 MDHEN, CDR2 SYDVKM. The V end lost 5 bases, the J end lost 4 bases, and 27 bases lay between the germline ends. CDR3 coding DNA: TGTGCCAGCAGTCCCGCCCCGCCCGGGATCCAGAAAAGTTACGAGCAGTACTTC. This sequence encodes CASSPAPPGIQKSYEQYF.

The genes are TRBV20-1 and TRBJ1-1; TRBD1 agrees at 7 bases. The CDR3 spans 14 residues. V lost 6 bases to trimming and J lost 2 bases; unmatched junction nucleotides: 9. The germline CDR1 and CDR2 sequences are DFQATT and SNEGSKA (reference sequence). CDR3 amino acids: CSAFNGTANTEAFF. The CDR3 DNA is TGCAGTGCCTTTAACGGGACAGCCAACACTGAAGCTTTCTTT.

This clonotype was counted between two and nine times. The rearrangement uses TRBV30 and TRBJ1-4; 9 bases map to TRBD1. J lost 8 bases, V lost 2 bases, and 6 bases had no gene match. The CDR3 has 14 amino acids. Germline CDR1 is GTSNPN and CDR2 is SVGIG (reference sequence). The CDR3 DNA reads TGTGCCTGGAGTTTAGACAGGGGGGAAGAAAAACTGTTTTTT. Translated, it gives CAWSLDRGEEKLFF.

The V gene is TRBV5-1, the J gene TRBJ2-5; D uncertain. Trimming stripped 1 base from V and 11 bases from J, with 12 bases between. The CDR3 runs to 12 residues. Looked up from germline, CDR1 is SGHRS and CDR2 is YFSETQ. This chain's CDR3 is CASSLSLEEQYF. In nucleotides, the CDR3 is TGCGCCAGCAGCTTGTCGCTAGAAGAGCAGTACTTC.

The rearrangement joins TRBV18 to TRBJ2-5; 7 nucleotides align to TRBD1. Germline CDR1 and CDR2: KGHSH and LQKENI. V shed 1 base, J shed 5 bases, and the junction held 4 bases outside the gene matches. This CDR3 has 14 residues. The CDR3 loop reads CASSPLQGTETQYF. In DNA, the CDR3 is TGTGCCAGCTCACCACTACAGGGGACGGAGACCCAGTACTTC.

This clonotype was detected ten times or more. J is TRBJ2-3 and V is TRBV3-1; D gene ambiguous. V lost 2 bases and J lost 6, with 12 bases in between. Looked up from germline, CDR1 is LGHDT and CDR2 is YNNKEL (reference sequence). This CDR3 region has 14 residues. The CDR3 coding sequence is TGTGCCAGCAGCCAAAACTTACAAGGGGATACGCAGTATTTT. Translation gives CASSQNLQGDTQYF.

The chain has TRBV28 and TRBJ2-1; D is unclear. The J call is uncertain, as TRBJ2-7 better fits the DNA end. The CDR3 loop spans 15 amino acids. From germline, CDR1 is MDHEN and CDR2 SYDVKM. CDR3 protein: CASTSSAAPRHEQYF. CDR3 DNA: TGTGCCAGCACGAGTTCGGCTGCCCCACGACACGAGCAGTACTTC.

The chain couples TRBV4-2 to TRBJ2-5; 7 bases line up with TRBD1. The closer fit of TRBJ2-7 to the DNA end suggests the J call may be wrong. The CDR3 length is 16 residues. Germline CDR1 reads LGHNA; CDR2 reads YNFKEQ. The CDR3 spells CASSQDLKTGPYEQYF. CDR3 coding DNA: TGTGCCAGCAGCCAAGATCTGAAGACAGGGCCGTACGAGCAGTACTTC.

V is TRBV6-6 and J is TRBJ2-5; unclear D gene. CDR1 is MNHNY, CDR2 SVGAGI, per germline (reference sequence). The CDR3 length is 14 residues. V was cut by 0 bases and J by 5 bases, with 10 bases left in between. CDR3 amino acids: CASSYSSAAETQYF. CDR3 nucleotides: TGTGCCAGCAGTTACTCGAGCGCCGCGGAGACCCAGTACTTC.

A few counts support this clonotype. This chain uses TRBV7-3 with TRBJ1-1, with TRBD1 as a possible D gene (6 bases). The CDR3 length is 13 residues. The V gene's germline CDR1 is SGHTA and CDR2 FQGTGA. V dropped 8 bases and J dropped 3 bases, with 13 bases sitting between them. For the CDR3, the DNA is TGTGCCAGCGGGGCCGGGGGCGACACTGAAGCTTTCTTT. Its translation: CASGAGGDTEAFF.

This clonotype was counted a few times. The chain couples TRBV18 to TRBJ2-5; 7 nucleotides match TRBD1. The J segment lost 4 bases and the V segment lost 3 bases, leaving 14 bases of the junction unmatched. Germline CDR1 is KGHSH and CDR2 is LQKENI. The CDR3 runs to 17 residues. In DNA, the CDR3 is TGTGCCAGCTCACCGACGGAGACAGGGCCAGTGGTAGAGACCCAGTACTTC. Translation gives CASSPTETGPVVETQYF.

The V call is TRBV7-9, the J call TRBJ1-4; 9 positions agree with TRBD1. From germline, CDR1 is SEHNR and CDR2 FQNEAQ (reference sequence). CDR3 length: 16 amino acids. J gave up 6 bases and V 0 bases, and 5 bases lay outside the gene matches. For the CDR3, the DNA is TGTGCCAGCAGCTTAGCGCCGGGACAGGGTTATGAAAAACTGTTTTTT. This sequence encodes CASSLAPGQGYEKLFF. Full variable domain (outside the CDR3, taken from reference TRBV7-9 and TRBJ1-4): DTGVSQNPRHKITKRGQNVTFRCDPISEHNRLYWYRQTLGQGPEFLTYFQNEAQLEKSRLLSDRFSAERPKGSFSTLEIQRTEQGDSAMYLCASSLAPGQGYEKLFFGSGTQLSVL.

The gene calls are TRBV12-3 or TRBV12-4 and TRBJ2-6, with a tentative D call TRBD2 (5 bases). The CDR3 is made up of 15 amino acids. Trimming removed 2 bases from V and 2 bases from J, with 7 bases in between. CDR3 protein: CASSLREAGANVLTF. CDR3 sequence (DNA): TGTGCCAGCAGTTTACGGGAAGCTGGGGCCAACGTCCTGACTTTC.

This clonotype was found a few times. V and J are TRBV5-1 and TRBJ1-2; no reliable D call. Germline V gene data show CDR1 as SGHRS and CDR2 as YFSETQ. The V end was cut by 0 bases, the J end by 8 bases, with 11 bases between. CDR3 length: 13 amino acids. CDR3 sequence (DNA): TGCGCCAGCAGCTTGGCTAGGGCTGAGGGCTACACCTTC. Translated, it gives CASSLARAEGYTF.

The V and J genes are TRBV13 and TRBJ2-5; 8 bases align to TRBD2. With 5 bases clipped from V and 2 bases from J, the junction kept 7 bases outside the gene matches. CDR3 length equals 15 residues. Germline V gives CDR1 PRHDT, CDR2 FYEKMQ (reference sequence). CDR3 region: CASSHSGAGQETQYF. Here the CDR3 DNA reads TGTGCCAGCAGCCATAGCGGGGCAGGTCAAGAGACCCAGTACTTC.

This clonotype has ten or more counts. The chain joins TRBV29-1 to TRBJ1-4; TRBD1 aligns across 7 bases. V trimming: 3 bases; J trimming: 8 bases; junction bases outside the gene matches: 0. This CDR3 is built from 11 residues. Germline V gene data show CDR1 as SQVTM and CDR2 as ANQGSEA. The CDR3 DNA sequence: TGCAGCGTTGAGGGACAGGAAAAACTGTTTTTT. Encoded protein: CSVEGQEKLFF.

The CDR3 nucleotides are TGTGCCAGCAGCTACGAAACGGGGGCTGTAAAAGAGACCCAGTACTTC. This codes for CASSYETGAVKETQYF. The V and J genes are TRBV11-1 and TRBJ2-5; D is tentatively TRBD1 or TRBD2 (6 bases each). Per the germline V gene, CDR1 is SGHAT and CDR2 is FQDESV (reference sequence). The germline V and J ends were trimmed by 4 bases and 3 bases, with 18 bases remaining between them. The CDR3 covers 16 residues.

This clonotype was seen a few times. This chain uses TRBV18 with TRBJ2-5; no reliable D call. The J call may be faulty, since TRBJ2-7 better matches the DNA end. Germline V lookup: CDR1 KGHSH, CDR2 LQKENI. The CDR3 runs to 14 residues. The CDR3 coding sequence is TGTGCCAGCTCACCACCTGCTCCTCCCTACGAGCAGTACTTC. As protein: CASSPPAPPYEQYF.